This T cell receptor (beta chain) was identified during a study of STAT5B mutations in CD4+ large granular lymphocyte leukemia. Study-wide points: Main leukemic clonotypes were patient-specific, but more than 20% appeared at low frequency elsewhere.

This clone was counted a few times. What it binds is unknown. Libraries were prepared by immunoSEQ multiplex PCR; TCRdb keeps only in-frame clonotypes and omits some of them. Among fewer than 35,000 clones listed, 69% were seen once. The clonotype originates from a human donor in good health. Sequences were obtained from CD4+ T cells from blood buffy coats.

This CDR3 is CASSSRTGYQPQHF. In nucleotides, the CDR3 is TGCGCCAGCAGTTCTAGGACAGGGTATCAGCCCCAGCATTTT. The chain has TRBV10-2 and TRBJ1-5; the match to TRBD1 covers 8 bases. V shed 5 bases, J shed 5 bases, and the junction held 5 bases outside the gene matches. Germline V gives CDR1 WSHSY, CDR2 SAAADI. The length of the CDR3 is 14 residues.